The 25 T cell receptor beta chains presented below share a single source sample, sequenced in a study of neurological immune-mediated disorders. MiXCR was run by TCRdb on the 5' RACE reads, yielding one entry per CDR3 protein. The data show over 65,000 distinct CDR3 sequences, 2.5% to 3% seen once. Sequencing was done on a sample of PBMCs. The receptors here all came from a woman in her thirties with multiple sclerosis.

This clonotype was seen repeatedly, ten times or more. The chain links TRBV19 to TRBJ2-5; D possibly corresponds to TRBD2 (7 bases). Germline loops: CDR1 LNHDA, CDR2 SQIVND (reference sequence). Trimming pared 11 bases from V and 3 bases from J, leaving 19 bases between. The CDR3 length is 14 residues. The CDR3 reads CAAPTGRGEETQYF. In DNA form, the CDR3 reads TGTGCCGCGCCCACAGGGAGGGGCGAAGAGACCCAGTACTTC. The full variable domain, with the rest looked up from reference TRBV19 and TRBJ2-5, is DGGITQSPKYLFRKEGQNVTLSCEQNLNHDAMYWYRQDPGQGLRLIYYSQIVNDFQKGDIAEGYSVSREKKESFPLTVTSAQKNPTAFYLCAAPTGRGEETQYFGPGTRLLVL.

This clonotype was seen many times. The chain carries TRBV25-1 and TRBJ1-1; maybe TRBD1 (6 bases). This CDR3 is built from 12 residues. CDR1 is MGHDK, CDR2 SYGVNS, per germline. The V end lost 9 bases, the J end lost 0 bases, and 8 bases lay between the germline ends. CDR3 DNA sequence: TGTGCCAGTCAGGGGATGAACACTGAAGCTTTCTTT. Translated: CASQGMNTEAFF.

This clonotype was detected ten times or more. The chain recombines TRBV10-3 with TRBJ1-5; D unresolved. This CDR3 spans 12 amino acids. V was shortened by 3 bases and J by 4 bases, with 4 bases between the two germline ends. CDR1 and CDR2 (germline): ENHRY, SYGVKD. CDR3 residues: CAISDQNQPQHF. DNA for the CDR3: TGTGCCATCAGTGATCAGAATCAGCCCCAGCATTTT.

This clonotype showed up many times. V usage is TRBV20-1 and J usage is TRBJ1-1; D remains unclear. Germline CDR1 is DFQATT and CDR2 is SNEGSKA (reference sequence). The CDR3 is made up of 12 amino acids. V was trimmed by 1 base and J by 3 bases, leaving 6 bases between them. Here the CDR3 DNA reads TGCAGTGCTAGAGCCGGGTACACTGAAGCTTTCTTT. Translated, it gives CSARAGYTEAFF.

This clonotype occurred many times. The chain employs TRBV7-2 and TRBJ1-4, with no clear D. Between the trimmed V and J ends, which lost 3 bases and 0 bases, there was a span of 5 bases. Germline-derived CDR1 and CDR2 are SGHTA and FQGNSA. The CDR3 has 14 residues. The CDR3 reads CASSFGTTNEKLFF. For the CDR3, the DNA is TGTGCCAGCAGCTTTGGGACAACTAATGAAAAACTGTTTTTT. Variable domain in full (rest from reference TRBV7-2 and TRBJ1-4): GAGVSQSPSNKVTEKGKDVELRCDPISGHTALYWYRQSLGQGLEFLIYFQGNSAPDKSGLPSDRFSAERTGGSVSTLTIQRTQQEDSAVYLCASSFGTTNEKLFFGSGTQLSVL.

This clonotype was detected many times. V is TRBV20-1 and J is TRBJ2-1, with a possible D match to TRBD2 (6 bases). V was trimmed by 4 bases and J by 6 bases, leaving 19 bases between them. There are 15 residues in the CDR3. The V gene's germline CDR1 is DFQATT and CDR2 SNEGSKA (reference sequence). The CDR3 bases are TGCAGTGCTATGTCTTCAATTCGACTAGTCAATGAGCAGTTCTTC. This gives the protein CSAMSSIRLVNEQFF.

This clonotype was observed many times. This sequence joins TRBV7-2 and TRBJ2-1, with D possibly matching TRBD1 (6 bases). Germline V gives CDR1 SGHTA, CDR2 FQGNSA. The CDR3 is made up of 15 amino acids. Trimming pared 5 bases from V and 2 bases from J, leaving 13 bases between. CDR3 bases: TGTGCCAGCAGCCCCGGGACAAGTCCCTACAATGAGCAGTTCTTC. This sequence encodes CASSPGTSPYNEQFF.

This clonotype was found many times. The chain's CDR3 is CASRMVVVPYNEQFF. The CDR3 DNA is TGCGCCAGCCGCATGGTTGTTGTCCCCTACAATGAGCAGTTCTTC. V and J are TRBV5-1 and TRBJ2-1; no definite D call. The CDR3 sequence is 15 residues long. Germline-derived CDR1 and CDR2 are SGHRS and YFSETQ. The V gene lost 7 bases and the J gene lost 2 bases, with 16 bases spanning the gap.

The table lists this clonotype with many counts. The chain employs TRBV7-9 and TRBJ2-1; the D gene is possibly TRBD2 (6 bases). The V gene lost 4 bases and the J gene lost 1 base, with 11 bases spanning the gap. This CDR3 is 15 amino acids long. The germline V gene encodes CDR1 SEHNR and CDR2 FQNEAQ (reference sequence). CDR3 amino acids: CASSSRGPSYNEQFF. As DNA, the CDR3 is TGTGCCAGCAGCTCGCGGGGACCGTCCTACAATGAGCAGTTCTTC.

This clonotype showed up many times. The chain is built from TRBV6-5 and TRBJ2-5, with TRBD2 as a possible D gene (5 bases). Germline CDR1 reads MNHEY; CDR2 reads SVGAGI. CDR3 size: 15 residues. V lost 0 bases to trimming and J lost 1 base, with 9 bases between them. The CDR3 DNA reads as TGTGCCAGCAGTTACTCAGGCGGGTCCCAAGAGACCCAGTACTTC. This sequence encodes CASSYSGGSQETQYF.

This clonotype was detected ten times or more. This CDR3 reads CSASGSTSGRAGQYF. CDR3 sequence (DNA): TGCAGTGCTAGTGGGTCGACTAGCGGGAGGGCAGGGCAGTACTTC. The rearrangement links TRBV20-1 to TRBJ2-7, with 14 bases identical to TRBD2. The germline gives CDR1 DFQATT, CDR2 SNEGSKA (reference sequence). The V gene end was trimmed by 3 bases and the J gene end by 9 bases; junction bases not matched to a gene: 10. The CDR3 totals 15 residues.

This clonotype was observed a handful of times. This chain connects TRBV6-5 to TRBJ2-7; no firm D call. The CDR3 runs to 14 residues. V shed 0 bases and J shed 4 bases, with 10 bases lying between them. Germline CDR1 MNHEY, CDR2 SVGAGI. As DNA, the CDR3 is TGTGCCAGCAGTTACTCGAGTTCTGGTTACGAGCAGTACTTC. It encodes CASSYSSSGYEQYF.

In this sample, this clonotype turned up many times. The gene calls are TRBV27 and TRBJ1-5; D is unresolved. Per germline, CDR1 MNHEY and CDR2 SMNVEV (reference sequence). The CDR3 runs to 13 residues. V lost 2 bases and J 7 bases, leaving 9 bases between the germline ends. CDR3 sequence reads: CASSLAGRQPQHF. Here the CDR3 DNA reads TGTGCCAGCAGTTTAGCAGGTCGGCAGCCCCAGCATTTT.

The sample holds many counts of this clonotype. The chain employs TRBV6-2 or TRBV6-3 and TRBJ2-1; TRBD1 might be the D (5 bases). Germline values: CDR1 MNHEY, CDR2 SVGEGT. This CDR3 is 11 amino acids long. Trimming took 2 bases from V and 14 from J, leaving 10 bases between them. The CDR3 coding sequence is TGTGCCAGCAGTTACCTGTCAGGGAAGTTCTTC. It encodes CASSYLSGKFF.

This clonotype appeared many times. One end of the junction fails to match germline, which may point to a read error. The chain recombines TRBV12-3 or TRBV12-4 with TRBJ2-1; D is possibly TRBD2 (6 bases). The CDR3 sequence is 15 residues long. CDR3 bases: TGTGCCAGCAGCTTAGTCGGACTACCCGACAATGAGCAGTTCTTC. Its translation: CASSLVGLPDNEQFF.

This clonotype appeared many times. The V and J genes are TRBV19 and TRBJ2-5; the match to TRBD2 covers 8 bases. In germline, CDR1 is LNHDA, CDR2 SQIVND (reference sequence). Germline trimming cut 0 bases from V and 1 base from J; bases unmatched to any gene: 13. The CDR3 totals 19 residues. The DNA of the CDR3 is TGTGCCAGTAGTATAGAAGGGTGGGGGCTAGCGGGCTCCCAAGAGACCCAGTACTTC. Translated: CASSIEGWGLAGSQETQYF. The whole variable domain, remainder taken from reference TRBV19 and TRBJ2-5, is DGGITQSPKYLFRKEGQNVTLSCEQNLNHDAMYWYRQDPGQGLRLIYYSQIVNDFQKGDIAEGYSVSREKKESFPLTVTSAQKNPTAFYLCASSIEGWGLAGSQETQYFGPGTRLLVL.

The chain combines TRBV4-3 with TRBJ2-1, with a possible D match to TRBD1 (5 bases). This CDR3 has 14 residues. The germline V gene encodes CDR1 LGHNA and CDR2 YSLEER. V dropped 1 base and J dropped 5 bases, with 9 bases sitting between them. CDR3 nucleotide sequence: TGCGCCAGCAGCCAAGGCCCGACAGACAATGAGCAGTTCTTC. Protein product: CASSQGPTDNEQFF.

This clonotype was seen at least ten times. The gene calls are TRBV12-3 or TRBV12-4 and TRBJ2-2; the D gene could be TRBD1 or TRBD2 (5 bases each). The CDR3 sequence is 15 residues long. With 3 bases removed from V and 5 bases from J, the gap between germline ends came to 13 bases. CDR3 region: CASSFGALVTGELFF. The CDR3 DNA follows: TGTGCCAGCAGTTTCGGGGCCCTTGTAACCGGGGAGCTGTTTTTT.

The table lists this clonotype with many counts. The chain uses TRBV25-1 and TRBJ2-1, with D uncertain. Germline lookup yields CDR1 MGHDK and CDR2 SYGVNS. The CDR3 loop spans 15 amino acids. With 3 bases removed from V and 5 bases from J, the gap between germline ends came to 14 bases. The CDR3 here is CASSDHSDGNNEQFF. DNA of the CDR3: TGTGCCAGCAGTGACCATTCGGACGGTAACAATGAGCAGTTCTTC.

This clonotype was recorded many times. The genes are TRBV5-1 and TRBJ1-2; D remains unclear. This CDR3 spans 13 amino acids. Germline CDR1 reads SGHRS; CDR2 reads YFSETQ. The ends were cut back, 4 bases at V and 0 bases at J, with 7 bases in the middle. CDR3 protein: CASSADANYGYTF. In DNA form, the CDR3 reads TGCGCCAGCAGCGCCGACGCTAACTATGGCTACACCTTC.

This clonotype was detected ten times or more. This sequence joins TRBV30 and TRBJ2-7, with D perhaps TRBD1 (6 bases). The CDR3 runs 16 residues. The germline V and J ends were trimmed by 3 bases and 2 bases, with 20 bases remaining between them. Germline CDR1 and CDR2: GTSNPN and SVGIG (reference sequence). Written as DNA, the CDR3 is TGTGCCTGGAGCCGGGCCGGTCGACAGGCCCCCTACGAGCAGTACTTC. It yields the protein CAWSRAGRQAPYEQYF.

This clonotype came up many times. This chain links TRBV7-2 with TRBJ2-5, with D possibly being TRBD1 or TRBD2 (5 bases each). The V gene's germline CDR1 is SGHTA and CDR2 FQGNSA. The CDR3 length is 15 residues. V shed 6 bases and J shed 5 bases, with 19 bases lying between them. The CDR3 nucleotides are TGTGCCAGCAGTTACGATGGTGGGGGACCGGAGACCCAGTACTTC. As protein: CASSYDGGGPETQYF.

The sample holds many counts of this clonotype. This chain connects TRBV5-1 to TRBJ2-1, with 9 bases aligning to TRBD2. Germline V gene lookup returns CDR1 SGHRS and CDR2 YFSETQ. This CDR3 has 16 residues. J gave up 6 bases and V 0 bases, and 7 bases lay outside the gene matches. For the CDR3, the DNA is TGCGCCAGCAGCTTGGCCGCTCTAGCGGGACCCAATGAGCAGTTCTTC. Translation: CASSLAALAGPNEQFF.

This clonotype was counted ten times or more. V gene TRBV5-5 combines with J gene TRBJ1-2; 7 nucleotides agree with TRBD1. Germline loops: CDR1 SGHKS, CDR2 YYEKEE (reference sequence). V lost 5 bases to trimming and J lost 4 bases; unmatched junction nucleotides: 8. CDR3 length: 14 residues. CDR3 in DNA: TGTGCCAGCAGTTCGACAGGGCCGGCCTATGGCTACACCTTC. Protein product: CASSSTGPAYGYTF.

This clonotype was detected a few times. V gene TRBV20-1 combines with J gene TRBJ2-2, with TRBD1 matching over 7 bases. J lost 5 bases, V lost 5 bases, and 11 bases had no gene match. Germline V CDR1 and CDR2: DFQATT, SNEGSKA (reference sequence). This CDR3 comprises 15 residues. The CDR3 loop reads CSAYKDTGVTGELFF. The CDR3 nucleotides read TGCAGTGCTTATAAAGATACAGGGGTTACCGGGGAGCTGTTTTTT.